This TCR beta chain was recorded in a study of early T cells in non-severe SARS-CoV-2 infection. Background on the study: Bulk RNA from unsorted whole blood was sequenced; chains were unpaired. The study's findings and limits: Comparison of clonotypes with VDJdb favored anti-spike CD8 responses while missing private and CD4 specificities.

Unique molecular identifiers were affixed to single, distinct cDNA molecules. TCRdb itself ran the 5' RACE reads through MiXCR, one entry per CDR3 protein. Of 100,000 to 150,000 distinct CDR3 sequences listed, under 15% are singletons. Ten or more counts support this clonotype. Antigen unknown. The sequenced sample was whole blood. This TCR was recovered from an adult who was a healthcare worker with PCR-confirmed SARS-CoV-2 infection or an uninfected control (not recorded which).

CDR3 amino acids: CASSYEENTGELFF. Written as DNA, the CDR3 is TGTGCCAGCAGTTACGAGGAGAACACCGGGGAGCTGTTTTTT. V is TRBV6-5 and J is TRBJ2-2; D remains unclear. V was pared by 2 bases and J by 1 base, with 5 bases between. Germline lookup yields CDR1 MNHEY and CDR2 SVGAGI. This CDR3 spans 14 amino acids.